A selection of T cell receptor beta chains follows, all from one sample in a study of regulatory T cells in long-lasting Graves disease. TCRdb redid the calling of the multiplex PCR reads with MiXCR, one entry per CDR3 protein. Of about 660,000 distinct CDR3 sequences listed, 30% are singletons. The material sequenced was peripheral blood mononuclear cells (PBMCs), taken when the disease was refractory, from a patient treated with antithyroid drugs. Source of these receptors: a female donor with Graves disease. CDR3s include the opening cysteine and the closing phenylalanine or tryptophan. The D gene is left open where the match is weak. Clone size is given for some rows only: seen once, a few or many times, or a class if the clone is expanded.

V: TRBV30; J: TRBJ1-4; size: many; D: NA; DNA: TGTGCCTGGAGTGTAGTGGAGAAACTGTTTTTT; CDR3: CAWSVVEKLFF
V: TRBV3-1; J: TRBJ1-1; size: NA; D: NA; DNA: TGTGCCAGCAGCCAAGATGAGGTCCACCCCGGACGTCTGAACACTGAAGCTTTCTTT; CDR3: CASSQDEVHPGRLNTEAFF
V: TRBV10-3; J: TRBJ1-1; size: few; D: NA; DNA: TGTGCCATCAGTGAGAGAAGTTCGGACACTGAAGCTTTCTTT; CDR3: CAISERSSDTEAFF
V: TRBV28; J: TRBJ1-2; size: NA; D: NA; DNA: TGTGCCAGCAGCTTGCCTGAGCTAGGCTATGGCTACACCTTC; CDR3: CASSLPELGYGYTF
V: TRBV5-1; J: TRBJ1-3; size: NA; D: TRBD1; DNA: TGCGCCAGCAGCGGAGGGACAGGTTCTGGAAACACCATATATTTT; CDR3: CASSGGTGSGNTIYF
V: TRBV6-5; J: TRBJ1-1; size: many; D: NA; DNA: TGTGCCAGCAGTTACTCGCCTTCCGACACTGAAGCTTTCTTT; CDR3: CASSYSPSDTEAFF
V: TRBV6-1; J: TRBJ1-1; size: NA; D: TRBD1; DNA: TGTGCCAGCAGTGACAGGGGGTCACTTGAAGCTTTCTTT; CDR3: CASSDRGSLEAFF
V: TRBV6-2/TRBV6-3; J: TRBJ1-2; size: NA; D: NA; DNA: TGTGCCAGCAGTTACTTGCTAGGGGTCGATGGCTACACCTTC; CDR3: CASSYLLGVDGYTF
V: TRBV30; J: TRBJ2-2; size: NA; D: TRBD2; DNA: TGTGCCTGGAGTACGACTAGCGGGGGCACCGGGGAGCTGTTTTTT; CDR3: CAWSTTSGGTGELFF
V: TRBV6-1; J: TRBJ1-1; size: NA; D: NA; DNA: TGTGCCAGCAGTACCCTTTCACGCACTGAAGCTTTCTTT; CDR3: CASSTLSRTEAFF
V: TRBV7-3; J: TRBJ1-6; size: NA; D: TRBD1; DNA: TGTGCCAGCAGCCTAGGACAGGCTACTTCACCCCTCCACTTT; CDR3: CASSLGQATSPLHF
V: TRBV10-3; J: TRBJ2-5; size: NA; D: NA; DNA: TGTGCCATCAGTGCCGGGGGTGATCGGGAGACCCAGTACTTC; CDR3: CAISAGGDRETQYF
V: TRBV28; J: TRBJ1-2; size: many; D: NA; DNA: TGTGCCAGCAGTGCTGACGGGCCTTCCTATGGCTACACCTTC; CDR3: CASSADGPSYGYTF
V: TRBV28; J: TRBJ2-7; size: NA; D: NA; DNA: TGTGCCAGCACCGCTCCCGAGGATAGGGAGCAGTACTTC; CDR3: CASTAPEDREQYF
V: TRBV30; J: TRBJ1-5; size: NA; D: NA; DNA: TGTGCCTGGAGGGACAATAGCAATCAGCCCCAGCATTTT; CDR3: CAWRDNSNQPQHF
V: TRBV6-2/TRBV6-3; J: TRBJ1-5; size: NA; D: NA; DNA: TGTGCCACCAGCCGGGGGGGCCAAGCGAATCAGCCCCAGCATTTT; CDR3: CATSRGGQANQPQHF
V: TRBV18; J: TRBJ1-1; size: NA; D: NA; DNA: TGTGCCAGCTCACCGTCTCTCGGGGCAATGAACACTGAAGCTTTCTTT; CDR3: CASSPSLGAMNTEAFF
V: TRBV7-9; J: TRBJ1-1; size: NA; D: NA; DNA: TGTGCCAGCAGCCCACTGGGGGCTTTTACTGAAGCTTTCTTT; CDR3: CASSPLGAFTEAFF